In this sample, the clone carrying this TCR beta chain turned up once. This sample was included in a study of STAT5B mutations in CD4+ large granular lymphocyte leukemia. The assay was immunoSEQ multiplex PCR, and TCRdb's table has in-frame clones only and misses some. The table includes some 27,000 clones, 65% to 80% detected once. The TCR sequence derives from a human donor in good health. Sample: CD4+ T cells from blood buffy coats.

This CDR3 reads CASSQEGIFTDTQYF. CDR3 nucleotides: TGCGCCAGCAGCCAAGAAGGCATTTTCACAGATACGCAGTATTTT. V usage is TRBV4-3 and J usage is TRBJ2-3; D gene uncertain. The germline V gene has CDR1 LGHNA and CDR2 YSLEER. The V end lost 0 bases, the J end lost 2 bases, and 9 bases lay between the germline ends. The CDR3 length is 15 residues.